The T cell receptor beta chain under discussion was sequenced for a study of T cell clonality in common variable immunodeficiency. This clone was counted many times. Antigen: not known. Read coverage stops 3 residues before the CDR3 terminus; the germline J gene supplies the remainder. Study-wide points: Fewer deletions and N-nucleotide insertions were reportedly seen in common variable immunodeficiency TCR beta sequences.

Produced via immunoSEQ multiplex PCR; TCRdb's table is partial and in-frame only. Altogether some 50,000 clones were found in the sample, and no singletons occur. Germline V CDR1 and CDR2: LNHDA, SQIVND (reference sequence). J was trimmed by 4 bases and V by 1 base; bases with no gene match: 7. The CDR3 covers 16 residues. The TCR comes from a person aged 18 to 70 in good health. The V call is TRBV19, the J call TRBJ2-7; 10 positions match TRBD2. The sequencing sample was made of peripheral blood mononuclear cells. The CDR3 is CASSIGLAGGQYEQYF. The CDR3 bases that were read are TGTGCCAGTAGTATAGGTTTAGCGGGGGGCCAGTACGAG.